Listed below are T cell receptor beta chains from one sample, sequenced in a study of T-cell memory formation after mild COVID-19. One entry per CDR3 protein, called by TCRdb with MiXCR from the 5' RACE reads. The sample yields about 600,000 distinct CDR3 sequences, roughly 20% seen once. Specimen: PBMCs or a T cell subset sorted from them (not recorded which). All receptors derive from an adult woman who had mild COVID-19 (a few samples of this study predate the infection). Cell type and time point are not known. CDR3s include the opening cysteine and the closing phenylalanine or tryptophan. Each record gives: D gene, clone size, V gene, J gene, CDR3 DNA, CDR3 protein. The D gene is left open where the match is weak. Expanded clones get a size class; other rows say once, few or many, or leave the size out.

TRBD1	few	TRBV14	TRBJ2-7	TGTGCCAGCAGCCAAGCCGGGACAGGGGGAAACGAGCAGTACTTC	CASSQAGTGGNEQYF
NA	NA	TRBV7-2	TRBJ1-1	TGTGCCAGCAGCTTGCGGGGGCCCTTGAACACTGAAGCTTTCTTT	CASSLRGPLNTEAFF
TRBD2	NA	TRBV7-9	TRBJ2-1	TGTGCCAGCAGCTCGGGGCTGGCGGGGGGTTTTGGTGAGCAGTTCTTC	CASSSGLAGGFGEQFF
NA	few	TRBV2	TRBJ2-7	TGTGCCAGCAGGCTCGACAGTTCCGGCGAGCAGTACTTC	CASRLDSSGEQYF
NA	few	TRBV7-2	TRBJ1-6	TGTGCCAGCAGCTATGGGGTGAATAATTCACCCCTCCACTTT	CASSYGVNNSPLHF
TRBD2	NA	TRBV12-3/TRBV12-4	TRBJ2-7	TGTGCCAGCAGTGCCACCGGGACTAGCGGAGCATACGAGCAGTACTTC	CASSATGTSGAYEQYF
TRBD1	NA	TRBV12-3/TRBV12-4	TRBJ2-4	TGTGCCAGCAGTTTAGGGGGGACAGTAGCCAAAAACATTCAGTACTTC	CASSLGGTVAKNIQYF
TRBD2	few	TRBV14	TRBJ2-1	TGTGCCAGCAGCCAAGTTGGACTAGCGGGTAAGGAGCAGTTCTTC	CASSQVGLAGKEQFF
NA	NA	TRBV7-6	TRBJ2-5	TGTGCCAGCACCGGGTTGCCCGGGGGAGAGACCCAGTACTTC	CASTGLPGGETQYF
TRBD2	many	TRBV6-4	TRBJ2-3	TGTGCCAGCAGTGAGCGGGGGGCCACAGATACGCAGTATTTT	CASSERGATDTQYF
NA	NA	TRBV14	TRBJ2-1	TGTGCCAGCAGCCAAGCTTTGGATGAGCAGTTCTTC	CASSQALDEQFF
NA	few	TRBV7-6	TRBJ1-5	TGTGCCAGCAGCTTAGGGGGACTTCTAAATCAGCCCCAGCATTTT	CASSLGGLLNQPQHF
NA	few	TRBV3-1	TRBJ1-5	TGTGCCAGCAGCCAAGCAGCGGATCAGCCCCAGCATTTT	CASSQAADQPQHF
TRBD1	many	TRBV5-1	TRBJ2-7	TGCGCCAGCAGCATGACAGGGAACTCCTACGAGCAGTACTTC	CASSMTGNSYEQYF
TRBD2	NA	TRBV4-2	TRBJ2-7	TGTGCCAGCAGCCCTCCGGGGGGGGTAACCTACGAGCAGTACTTC	CASSPPGGVTYEQYF
NA	few	TRBV7-2	TRBJ1-1	TGTGCCAGCAGCCCGGGACACTACACTGAAGCTTTCTTT	CASSPGHYTEAFF
TRBD1	few	TRBV18	TRBJ2-2	TGTGCCAGCTCCTACCACCGGGACAGGACGATAACCGGGGAGCTGTTTTTT	CASSYHRDRTITGELFF
NA	NA	TRBV12-3/TRBV12-4	TRBJ2-7	TGTGCCAGCAGTAGTAACGACGAGGCAGACACAACCTACGAGCAGTACTTC	CASSSNDEADTTYEQYF
NA	few	TRBV6-6	TRBJ1-5	TGTGCCAGCAGTTACCCCGCCGGGCCCCAGCATTTT	CASSYPAGPQHF
NA	NA	TRBV7-9	TRBJ2-3	TGTGCCAGCAGCTTAGCGCTAGGGGTCCCAGATACGCAGTATTTT	CASSLALGVPDTQYF
NA	NA	TRBV20-1	TRBJ2-7	TGCAGTGCTAGAGATCCCCTTTCCTACGAGCAGTACTTC	CSARDPLSYEQYF
TRBD1	few	TRBV28	TRBJ1-1	TGTGCCAGCATCCAGGACAGGGTTCGTATTTCTACTGAAGCTTTCTTT	CASIQDRVRISTEAFF
TRBD1	few	TRBV9	TRBJ2-1	TGTGCCAGCAGCGCGACAGGGGTGCAGTTCTTC	CASSATGVQFF
TRBD1	few	TRBV7-3	TRBJ1-2	TGTGCCAGCAGCTTAACTTTCCAGGGGGCTGGAGGCTACACCTTC	CASSLTFQGAGGYTF
TRBD1	NA	TRBV24-1	TRBJ2-1	TGTGCCACCAGTCACGAGACAGGGGGACGGGGCAATGAGCAGTTCTTC	CATSHETGGRGNEQFF
NA	NA	TRBV4-1	TRBJ1-2	TGCGCCAGCAGTCAGCAGGTCGGGGTTGGCGGCTACACCTTC	CASSQQVGVGGYTF
NA	NA	TRBV4-1	TRBJ1-4	TGCGCCAGCAGCCAAGCTCTCGCTGAAAAACTGTTTTTT	CASSQALAEKLFF
NA	NA	TRBV7-2	TRBJ2-7	TGTGCCAGCAGCTTAGCCTGGGGGTCGTACGAGCAGTACTTC	CASSLAWGSYEQYF
TRBD1	NA	TRBV30	TRBJ1-2	TGTGCCTGGGGACAGGGTACGATGTTCTATGGCTACACCTTC	CAWGQGTMFYGYTF
NA	NA	TRBV11-2	TRBJ2-2	TGTGCCAGCAGCCCTGCCTTCGGGACATCGAACACCGGGGAGCTGTTTTTT	CASSPAFGTSNTGELFF
TRBD1	few	TRBV7-9	TRBJ2-7	TGTGCCAGCAGCACATGGGACAGCTCCTACGAGCAGTACTTC	CASSTWDSSYEQYF
NA	NA	TRBV7-2	TRBJ2-7	TGTGCCAGCAGCTATCCGAGCGGATACGAGCAGTACTTC	CASSYPSGYEQYF
NA	few	TRBV7-2	TRBJ2-3	TGTGCCAGCAGTCATAAACATCAACCGGGACTCAAGGCAGATACGCAGTATTTT	CASSHKHQPGLKADTQYF
NA	NA	TRBV30	TRBJ1-5	TGTGCCTGGAGTGTACGGGGAGACTTCAATCAGCCCCAGCATTTT	CAWSVRGDFNQPQHF
NA	NA	TRBV12-3/TRBV12-4	TRBJ2-7	TGTGCCAGCAGCCAACGACCGGGGGACAGCTCCTACGAGCAGTACTTC	CASSQRPGDSSYEQYF
NA	few	TRBV29-1	TRBJ2-3	TGCAGCTCAAGGGGGGACTCAGATACGCAGTATTTT	CSSRGDSDTQYF
NA	NA	TRBV18	TRBJ2-3	TGTGCCAGCTCACTCCACGCCGGGGGAGAGGGCACAGATACGCAGTATTTT	CASSLHAGGEGTDTQYF
NA	few	TRBV15	TRBJ1-3	TGTGCCACCAGCAGAGGAGGGCCATTCTCTGGAAACACCATATATTTT	CATSRGGPFSGNTIYF
TRBD1	few	TRBV9	TRBJ1-3	TGTGCCAGCAGCACCGGACAGGGAGGTGGAAACACCATATATTTT	CASSTGQGGGNTIYF
TRBD1	few	TRBV7-2	TRBJ1-2	TGTGCCAGCAGCCCCCTCACCGGGACAGGAACTAACTATGGCTACACCTTC	CASSPLTGTGTNYGYTF
NA	NA	TRBV29-1	TRBJ1-1	TGCAGCGTTGAGGGGGGCGCGAACACTGAAGCTTTCTTT	CSVEGGANTEAFF
NA	few	TRBV6-2/TRBV6-3	TRBJ2-7	TGTGCCAGCAGTTACTCGGACTCAGTTTACGAGCAGTACTTC	CASSYSDSVYEQYF
TRBD2	NA	TRBV6-1	TRBJ2-7	TGTGCCAGCAGTGAAGCTCGTCTAGCGGGTAGAGATCGCTTGCAGTACTTC	CASSEARLAGRDRLQYF
TRBD2	few	TRBV7-8	TRBJ2-7	TGTGCCAGCAGCTTAGAGCGGGGGCGGGGGTTGGAGTACTTC	CASSLERGRGLEYF
NA	NA	TRBV6-6	TRBJ2-1	TGTGCCAGCAGTAGGGGGGGGCGCAATGTAGATGAGCAGTTCTTC	CASSRGGRNVDEQFF
TRBD1	NA	TRBV20-1	TRBJ2-3	TGCAGTGCTACAGACGACAGGGGAATCACAGATACGCAGTATTTT	CSATDDRGITDTQYF
NA	few	TRBV4-1	TRBJ2-2	TGCGCCAGCAGCCAAGATACGGGACCGGGGGAGCTGTTTTTT	CASSQDTGPGELFF
NA	NA	TRBV7-9	TRBJ2-1	TGTGCCAGCAGCTCCGCGTCCAGGCGTTATAACAATGAGCAGTTCTTC	CASSSASRRYNNEQFF
NA	few	TRBV24-1	TRBJ1-2	TGTGCCACCAGCTTTCAGGGCTATGGCTACACCTTC	CATSFQGYGYTF
NA	many	TRBV12-3/TRBV12-4	TRBJ2-5	TGTGCCAGCACTCCATTCAGGAAAGAGACCCAGTACTTC	CASTPFRKETQYF
NA	many	TRBV12-3/TRBV12-4	TRBJ2-3	TGTGCGGCAGCGAACGGAGGTCCAAGGGTAGATACGCAGTATTTT	CAAANGGPRVDTQYF
TRBD1	NA	TRBV20-1	TRBJ2-7	TGCAGTGCGCATATACCGGGACAGGGGGCAAATGAGCAGTACTTC	CSAHIPGQGANEQYF
NA	NA	TRBV4-1	TRBJ1-1	TGCGCCAGCAGCCAAGTCTTAGGGGGGCCGGGGGACACTGAAGCTTTCTTT	CASSQVLGGPGDTEAFF
NA	NA	TRBV5-5	TRBJ2-2	TGTGCCAGCAGCTTGTTTTTGGGGCGCCCACATACCGGGGAGCTGTTTTTT	CASSLFLGRPHTGELFF
TRBD2	many	TRBV5-1	TRBJ2-3	TGTGCCAGCAGCTTAGCGGGGGGCACAGATACGCAGTATTTT	CASSLAGGTDTQYF
NA	many	TRBV29-1	TRBJ2-3	TGCAGCGTTGATCCAGCCACAGATACGCAGTATTTT	CSVDPATDTQYF